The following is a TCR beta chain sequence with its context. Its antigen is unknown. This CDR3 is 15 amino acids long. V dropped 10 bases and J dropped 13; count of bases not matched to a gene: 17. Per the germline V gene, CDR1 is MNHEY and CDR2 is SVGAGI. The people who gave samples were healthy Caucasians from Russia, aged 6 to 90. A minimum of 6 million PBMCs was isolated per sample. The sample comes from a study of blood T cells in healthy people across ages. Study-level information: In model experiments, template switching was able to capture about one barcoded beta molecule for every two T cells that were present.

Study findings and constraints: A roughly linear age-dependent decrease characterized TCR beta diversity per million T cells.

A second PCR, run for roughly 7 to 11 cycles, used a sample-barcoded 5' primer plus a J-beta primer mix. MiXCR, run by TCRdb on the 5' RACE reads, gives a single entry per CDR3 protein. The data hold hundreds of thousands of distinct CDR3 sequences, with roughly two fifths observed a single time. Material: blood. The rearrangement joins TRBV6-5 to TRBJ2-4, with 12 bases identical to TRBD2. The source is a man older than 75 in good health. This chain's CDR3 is CATQTSGGVSYAQYF. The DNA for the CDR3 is TGTGCCACCCAGACTAGCGGGGGTGTCTCCTACGCGCAGTACTTC.